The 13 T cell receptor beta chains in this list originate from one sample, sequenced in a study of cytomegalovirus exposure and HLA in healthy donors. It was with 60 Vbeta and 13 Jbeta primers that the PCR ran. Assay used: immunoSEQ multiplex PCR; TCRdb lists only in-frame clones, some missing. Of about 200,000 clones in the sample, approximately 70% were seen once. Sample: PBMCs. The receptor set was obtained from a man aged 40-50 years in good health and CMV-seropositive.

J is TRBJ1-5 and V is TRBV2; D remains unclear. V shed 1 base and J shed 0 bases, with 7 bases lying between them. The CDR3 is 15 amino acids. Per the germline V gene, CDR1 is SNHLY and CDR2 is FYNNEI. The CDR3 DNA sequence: TGTGCCAGCAGTGAAGGAACTCTTAGCAATCAGCCCCAGCATTTT. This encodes CASSEGTLSNQPQHF.

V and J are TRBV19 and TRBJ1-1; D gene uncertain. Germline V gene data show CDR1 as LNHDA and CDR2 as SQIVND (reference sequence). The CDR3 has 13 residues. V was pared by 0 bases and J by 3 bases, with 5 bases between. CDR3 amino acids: CASSIDRDTEAFF. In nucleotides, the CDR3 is TGTGCCAGTAGTATAGATCGGGACACTGAAGCTTTCTTT.

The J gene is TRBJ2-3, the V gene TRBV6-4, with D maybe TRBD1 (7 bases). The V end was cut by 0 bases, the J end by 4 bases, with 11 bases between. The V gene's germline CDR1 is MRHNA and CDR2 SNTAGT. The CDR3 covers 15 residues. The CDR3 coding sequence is TGTGCCAGCAGTGACTCGGAGGGGGCCGCAGATACGCAGTATTTT. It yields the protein CASSDSEGAADTQYF.

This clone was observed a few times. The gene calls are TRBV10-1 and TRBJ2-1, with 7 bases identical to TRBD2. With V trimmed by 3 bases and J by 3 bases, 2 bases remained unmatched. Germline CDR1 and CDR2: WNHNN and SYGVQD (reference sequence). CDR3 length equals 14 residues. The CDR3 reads CASSERGVYNEQFF. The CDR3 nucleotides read TGCGCCAGCAGTGAACGGGGGGTCTACAATGAGCAGTTCTTC.

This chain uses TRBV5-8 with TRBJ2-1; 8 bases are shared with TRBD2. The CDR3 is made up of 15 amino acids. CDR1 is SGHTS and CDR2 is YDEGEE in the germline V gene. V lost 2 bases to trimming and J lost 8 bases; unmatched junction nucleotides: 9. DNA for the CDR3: TGTGCCAGCAGCTTTGGGACTAGGGGGACGGATGAGCAGTTCTTC. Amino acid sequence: CASSFGTRGTDEQFF.

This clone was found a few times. The CDR3 is CASSLGGGRGETQYF. The CDR3 nucleotides are TGTGCCAGCAGCTTAGGAGGGGGCCGGGGAGAGACCCAGTACTTC. The rearrangement joins TRBV7-2 to TRBJ2-5; 7 bases fit TRBD1. The trim removed 1 base at V and 4 bases at J, leaving 6 bases unmatched. Germline-derived CDR1 and CDR2 are SGHTA and FQGNSA. The length of the CDR3 is 15 residues.

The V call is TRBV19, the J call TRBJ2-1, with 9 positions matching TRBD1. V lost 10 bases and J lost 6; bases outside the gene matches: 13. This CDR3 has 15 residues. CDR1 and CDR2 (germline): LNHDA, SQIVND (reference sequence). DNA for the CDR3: TGTGCCAATCGACCCGGGACAGGGTGGCGCAATGAGCAGTTCTTC. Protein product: CANRPGTGWRNEQFF. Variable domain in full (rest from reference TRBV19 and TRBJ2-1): DGGITQSPKYLFRKEGQNVTLSCEQNLNHDAMYWYRQDPGQGLRLIYYSQIVNDFQKGDIAEGYSVSREKKESFPLTVTSAQKNPTAFYLCANRPGTGWRNEQFFGPGTRLTVL.

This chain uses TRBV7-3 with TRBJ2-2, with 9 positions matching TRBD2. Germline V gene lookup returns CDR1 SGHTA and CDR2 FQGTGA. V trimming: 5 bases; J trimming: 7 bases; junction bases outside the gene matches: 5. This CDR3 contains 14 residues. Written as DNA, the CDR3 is TGTGCCAGCAGCCCGGGACTAGCTGGCGGGGAGCTGTTTTTT. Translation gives CASSPGLAGGELFF.

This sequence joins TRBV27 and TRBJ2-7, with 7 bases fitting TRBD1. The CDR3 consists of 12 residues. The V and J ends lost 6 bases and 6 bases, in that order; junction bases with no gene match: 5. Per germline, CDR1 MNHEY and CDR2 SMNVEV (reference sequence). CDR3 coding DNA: TGTGCCAGCAGAAGCCCAGGGGGCGAGCAGTACTTC. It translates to CASRSPGGEQYF.

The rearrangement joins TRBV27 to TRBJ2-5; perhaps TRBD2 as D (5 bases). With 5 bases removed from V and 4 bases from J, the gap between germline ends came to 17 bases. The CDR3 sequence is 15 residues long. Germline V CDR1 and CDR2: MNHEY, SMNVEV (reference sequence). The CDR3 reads CASSPYYSRGETQYF. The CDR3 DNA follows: TGTGCCAGCAGTCCATATTACTCCCGGGGAGAGACCCAGTACTTC.

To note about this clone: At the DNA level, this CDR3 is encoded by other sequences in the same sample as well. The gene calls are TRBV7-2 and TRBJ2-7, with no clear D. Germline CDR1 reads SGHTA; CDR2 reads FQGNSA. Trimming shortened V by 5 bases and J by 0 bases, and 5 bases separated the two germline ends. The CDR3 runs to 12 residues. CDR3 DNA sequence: TGTGCCAGCAGCCCCAGCTCCTACGAGCAGTACTTC. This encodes CASSPSSYEQYF.

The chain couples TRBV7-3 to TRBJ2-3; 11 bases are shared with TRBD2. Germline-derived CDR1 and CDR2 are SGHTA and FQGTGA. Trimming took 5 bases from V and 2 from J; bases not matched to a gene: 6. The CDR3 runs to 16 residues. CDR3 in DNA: TGTGCCAGCAGCCCGGGACTAGCGGAGTTCACAGATACGCAGTATTTT. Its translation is CASSPGLAEFTDTQYF.

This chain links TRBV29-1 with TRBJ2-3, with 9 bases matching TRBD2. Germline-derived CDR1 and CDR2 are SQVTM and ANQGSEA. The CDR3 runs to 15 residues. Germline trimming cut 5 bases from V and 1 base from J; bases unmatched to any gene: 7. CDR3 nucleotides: TGCAGCGTTTACTGGCGGGGGGGACGCACAGATACGCAGTATTTT. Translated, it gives CSVYWRGGRTDTQYF.